One T cell receptor (beta chain) is described in this entry. Produced via immunoSEQ multiplex PCR; TCRdb's table is partial and in-frame only. The sample carries around 400,000 clones, around nine tenths recorded once. These data are taken from a study of blood T cell repertoires in COVID-19. The CDR3 extends over 13 amino acids. V lost 0 bases, J lost 5 bases, and 6 bases lay in between. Germline lookup yields CDR1 SGHRS and CDR2 YFSETQ. Clinical history reported by participants formed the basis on which cohorts were assigned. The receptor was derived from a woman younger than 35 who had been exposed to COVID-19. Input material: PBMCs or T cells enriched from blood (not recorded which). This chain joins TRBV5-1 and TRBJ2-1; D ambiguous. The CDR3 here is CASSLGRNNEQFF. The CDR3 DNA is TGCGCCAGCAGCTTGGGCAGAAACAATGAGCAGTTCTTC.